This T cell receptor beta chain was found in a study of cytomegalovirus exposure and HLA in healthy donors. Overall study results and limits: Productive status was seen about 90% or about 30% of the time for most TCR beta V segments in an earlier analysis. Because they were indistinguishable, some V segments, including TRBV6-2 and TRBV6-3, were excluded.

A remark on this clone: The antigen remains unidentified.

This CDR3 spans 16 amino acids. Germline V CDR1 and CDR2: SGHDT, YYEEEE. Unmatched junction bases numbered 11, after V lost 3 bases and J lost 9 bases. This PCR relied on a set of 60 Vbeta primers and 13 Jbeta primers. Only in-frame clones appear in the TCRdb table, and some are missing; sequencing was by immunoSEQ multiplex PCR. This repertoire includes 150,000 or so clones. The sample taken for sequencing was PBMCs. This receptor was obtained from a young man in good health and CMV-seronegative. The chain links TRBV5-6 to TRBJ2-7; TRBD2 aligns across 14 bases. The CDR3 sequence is CASSWGGLAGGRVQYF. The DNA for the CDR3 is TGTGCCAGCAGCTGGGGTGGACTAGCGGGGGGTCGTGTGCAGTACTTC.